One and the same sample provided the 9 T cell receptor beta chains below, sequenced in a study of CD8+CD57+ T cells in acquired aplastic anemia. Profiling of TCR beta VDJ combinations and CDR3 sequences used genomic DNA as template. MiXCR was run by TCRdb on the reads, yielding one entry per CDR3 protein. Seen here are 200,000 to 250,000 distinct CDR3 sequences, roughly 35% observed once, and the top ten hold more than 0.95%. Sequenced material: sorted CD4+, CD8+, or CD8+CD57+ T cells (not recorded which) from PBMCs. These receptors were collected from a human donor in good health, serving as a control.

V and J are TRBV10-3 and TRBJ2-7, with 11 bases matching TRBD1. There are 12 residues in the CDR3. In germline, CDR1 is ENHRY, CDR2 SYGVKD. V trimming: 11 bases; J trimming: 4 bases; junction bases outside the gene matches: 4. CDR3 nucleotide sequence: TGTGCCTTCGGACAGGGGGCTTACGAGCAGTACTTC. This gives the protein CAFGQGAYEQYF.

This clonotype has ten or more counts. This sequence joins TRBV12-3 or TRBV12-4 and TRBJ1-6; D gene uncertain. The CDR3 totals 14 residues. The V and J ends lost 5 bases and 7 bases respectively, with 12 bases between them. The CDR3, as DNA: TGTGCCAGCAGTAAACAGTCGAGAAATTCACCCCTCCACTTT. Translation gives CASSKQSRNSPLHF.

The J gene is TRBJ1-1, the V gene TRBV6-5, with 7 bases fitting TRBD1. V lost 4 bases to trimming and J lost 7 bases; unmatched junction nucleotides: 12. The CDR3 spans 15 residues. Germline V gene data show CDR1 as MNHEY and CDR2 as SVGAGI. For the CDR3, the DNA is TGTGCCAGCAGTTCGTACAGGGGCCTGACGCTTGAAGCTTTCTTT. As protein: CASSSYRGLTLEAFF.

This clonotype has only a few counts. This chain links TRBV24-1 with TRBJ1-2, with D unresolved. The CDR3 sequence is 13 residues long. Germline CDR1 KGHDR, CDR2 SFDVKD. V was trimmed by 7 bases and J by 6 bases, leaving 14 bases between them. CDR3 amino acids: CATSGGQYDGYTF. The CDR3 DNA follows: TGTGCCACCAGCGGTGGGCAGTACGATGGCTACACCTTC.

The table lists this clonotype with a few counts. CDR3 region: CASSLRSGDALSYEQYF. CDR3 nucleotide sequence: TGCGCCAGCAGCTTAAGATCAGGGGATGCTTTGTCCTACGAGCAGTACTTC. This chain links TRBV5-1 with TRBJ2-7, with D tentatively TRBD1 (6 bases). V lost 2 bases to trimming and J lost 1 base, with 19 bases between them. CDR3 length equals 17 residues. Per germline, CDR1 SGHRS and CDR2 YFSETQ.

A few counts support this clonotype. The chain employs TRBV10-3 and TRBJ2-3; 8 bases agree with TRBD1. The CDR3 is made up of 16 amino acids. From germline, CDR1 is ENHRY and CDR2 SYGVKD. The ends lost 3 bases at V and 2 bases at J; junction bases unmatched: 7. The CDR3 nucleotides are TGTGCCATCAGTGAACGGACAGGGTTGACCACAGATACGCAGTATTTT. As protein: CAISERTGLTTDTQYF.

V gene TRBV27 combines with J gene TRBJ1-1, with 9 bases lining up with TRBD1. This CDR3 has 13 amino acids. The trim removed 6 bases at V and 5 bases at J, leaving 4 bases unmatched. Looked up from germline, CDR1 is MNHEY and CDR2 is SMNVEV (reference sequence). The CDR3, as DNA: TGTGCCAGCAGGGGGACAGGGCGAACTGAAGCTTTCTTT. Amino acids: CASRGTGRTEAFF.

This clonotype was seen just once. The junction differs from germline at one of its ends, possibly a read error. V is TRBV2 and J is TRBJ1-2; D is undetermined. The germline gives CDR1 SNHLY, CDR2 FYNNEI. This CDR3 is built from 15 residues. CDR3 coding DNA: TGTACCAGCAGTTTGTGGAAGTCGGCCTCGGATGGCTACACCTTC. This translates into CTSSLWKSASDGYTF.

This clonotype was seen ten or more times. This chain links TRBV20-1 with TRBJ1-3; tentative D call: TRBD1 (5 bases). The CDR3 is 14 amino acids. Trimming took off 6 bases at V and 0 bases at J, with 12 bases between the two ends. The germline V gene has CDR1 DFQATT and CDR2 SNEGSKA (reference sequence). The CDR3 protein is CSAEDIGSGNTIYF. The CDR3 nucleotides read TGCAGTGCAGAGGACATCGGCTCTGGAAACACCATATATTTT.